The present T cell receptor beta chain was sequenced within a study of radiation and T cells in renal cell carcinoma. V was trimmed by 3 bases and J by 5 bases, leaving 16 bases between them. The CDR3 sequence is 16 residues long. The V gene's germline CDR1 is PRHDT and CDR2 FYEKMQ (reference sequence). Time point defined: blood 2 weeks post-SBRT. Regarding treatment: 15 Gy SBRT to primary tumor, nephrectomy 4 weeks later. Clear cell pathology was present in this patient's renal cell carcinoma. Sequencing was performed with immunoSEQ multiplex PCR; in TCRdb, only in-frame clones are kept and a portion is missing. The sample consists of roughly 75,000 clones, roughly 82% of them appearing once.

The J gene is TRBJ1-4, the V gene TRBV13; D remains unclear. The sequences come from blood, collected from a patient whose treatment included radiotherapy and nephrectomy. This receptor was identified in a man aged 60 to 69 with renal cell carcinoma. The CDR3 loop is CASSFRVGIFNEKLFF. The CDR3 DNA reads TGTGCCAGCAGCTTTAGGGTGGGGATCTTCAATGAAAAACTGTTTTTT.